This T cell receptor beta chain emerged from a study of neurological immune-mediated disorders (dated by TCRdb to 2018 to 2020). Broadly, across the study: Among the roughly 34 multiple sclerosis patients, relapsing-remitting MS was present in approximately 31 and secondary progressive MS was present in 3. The study compared peripheral blood TCR-beta repertoires of HTLV-I-associated myelopathy (HAM/TSP) patients, multiple sclerosis patients and healthy controls using UMI-based sequencing. The 90 to 120 TCR-beta libraries covered PBMC samples along with longitudinal samples, technical triplicates, and paired sorted CD4+ and CD8+ T-cell subsets. Of the approximately 68 subjects in the cohort, around 15 were HAM/TSP patients, approximately 35 were multiple sclerosis patients, and about 20 were healthy controls.

For unsorted PBMC libraries, 2 million PBMCs were used after storage in RNAlater at -80 degrees C until RNA extraction. Multiple sclerosis patients were enrolled in a US clinical protocol under which disease progression was evaluated by magnetic resonance imaging. Peripheral blood underwent Ficoll-Hypaque density gradient centrifugation to isolate PBMCs, which were then cryopreserved in liquid nitrogen. This clonotype was detected many times. What this receptor recognizes is not known. Base quality data are lacking; no much larger clone is found one base away. cDNA synthesis used template-switch 5'RACE with a primer carrying a 10-nucleotide random unique molecular identifier tagging each TCR transcript. Every sequencing run yielded over 180 million TCR-beta sequences covering 15-18 subjects. Total RNA was extracted with the RNeasy kit. The KAPA Real-time Library Amplification kit was used to amplify TCR-beta VDJ regions with primers targeting the TCR constant region and the 5'RACE anchor. Sample indexes and Illumina adaptors were added in a first PCR, and a second PCR then increased library yield. The roughly 650 bp TCR product was size-selected on a 2% E-gel SizeSelection system after Ampure bead purification. Before pooling, library quality was assessed on a Bioanalyzer, concentration was determined with Qubit, and library quantification was performed with the Kapa Library Quantification kit. Paired-end 2 x 150 bp sequencing of the libraries was performed on an Illumina HiSeq 2500. To increase sequence diversity, roughly 24-32% phiX was spiked into each library pool. The study's processing was this. The UMI-based MiGEC pipeline processed quality-filtered reads and removed over 80% of raw TCR sequences during error correction. IMGT germline references were used for aligning VDJ genes, and each clonotype was defined as a unique CDR3 amino acid sequence together with its V-J genes. Clonal expansion, Shannon diversity and CDR3 relatedness (CalcPairwiseDistances, ClusterSamples) were evaluated with VDJtools, and phylogenetic trees were built with CLCbio workbench. Clones with at least 8 unique UMIs were defined as expanded, with this threshold being based on coefficient-of-variation modelling across technical triplicates. Through fastp at Q25 and MiXCR, TCRdb rebuilt clones from the public reads, retaining in-frame beta chains. Each entry merges the rows of one CDR3 protein and shows their most common DNA and genes. TCRdb's processing, not the study's, gives the V and J calls here. The sample records about 62,000 distinct CDR3 sequences, over 3.5% of which are singletons. Jointly, the top ten make up around 2.1% of the sample.

The CDR3, cysteine through phenylalanine, is 15 amino acids long. The only DNA kept is the CDR3, 45 bases in frame from the first base. CDR1 DFQATT and CDR2 SNEGSKA were looked up in the germline V gene (reference sequence). Trimming takes 5 bases from V and 0 bases from J, and the germline ends sit 14 bases apart. The research as a whole found: Expanded clones from different subjects shared no identical CDR3 amino acid sequences, which suggests that TCR-beta repertoires were private in all groups. The MS cluster was not associated with any clinical or MRI features, and the authors stated that larger cohorts are needed. In phylogenetic analysis, the repertoires of 18 of 34 MS patients grouped into a cluster of related CDR3 sequences, which suggests a possible signature at the repertoire level. TCR clonal expansion was highest in HAM/TSP patients and lowest in MS patients, with MS patients falling below even healthy controls.

Sequences were obtained from PBMCs. The receptor's source is a woman between 50 and 59 years old with multiple sclerosis. The chain was built from TRBV20-1 and TRBJ1-3; no confident D gene assignment can be made. The CDR3 region reads CSAWDNFSSGNTIYF. In nucleotide form, the sequence is TGCAGTGCTTGGGATAATTTCAGCTCTGGAAACACCATATATTTT.